Described below is a single T cell receptor (beta chain) sequence and its context. The record originates from a study of blood T cell repertoires in COVID-19. Per germline, CDR1 SGHNT and CDR2 YYREEE (reference sequence). The ends lost 4 bases at V and 5 bases at J; junction bases unmatched: 5. The CDR3 has 13 amino acids. Some clones are missing from TCRdb's copy, which holds only in-frame ones; the method was immunoSEQ multiplex PCR. In the table there are fewer than 200,000 clones, about 80% of which are singletons. The specimen sequenced was peripheral blood. The chain combines TRBV5-4 with TRBJ1-1, with 7 bases fitting TRBD1. The clonotype comes from a middle-aged woman with COVID-19, enrolled during active disease. CDR3 sequence (DNA): TGTGCCAGCAGCAGCGACAGGGATACTGAAGCTTTCTTT. This gives the protein CASSSDRDTEAFF.